This T cell receptor beta chain was retrieved from a study of blood T cells in healthy people across ages. Notes on the study in general: No one knew whether donors had CMV, which possibly confounded expanded clonotype changes.

In germline, CDR1 is SGHTA, CDR2 FQGNSA. This CDR3 contains 14 residues. V was clipped by 2 bases and J by 9 bases, with 14 bases between them. In its sample, this clonotype was seen a few times. As yet, its antigen is unknown. A sample-barcoded 5' primer and a J-beta primer mix were used in a second PCR of roughly 7 to 11 cycles. TCRdb re-analysed the 5' RACE reads in MiXCR, keeping a single row per CDR3 protein. The sample shows 700,000 to 800,000 distinct CDR3 sequences, roughly 45% of them seen only once. This chain uses TRBV7-2 with TRBJ2-1, with TRBD2 as a possible D gene (5 bases). The sequencing input was blood. This receptor was identified in a woman in her sixties or seventies in good health. The CDR3 loop is CASSLTRAPIEQFF. CDR3 DNA sequence: TGTGCCAGCAGCTTAACTAGGGCCCCAATTGAGCAGTTCTTC.